This TCR beta chain was documented in a study of shared clonotypes between healthy human individuals. The overall study: Per donor, CD8 memory used one plate, CD8 naive used two, CD4 memory used three and CD4 naive used three.

Under the authors' procedure: Junction-only immunoSEQ sequences carried no quality scores, so filtering differed. Some clones are missing from TCRdb's copy, which holds only in-frame ones; the method was immunoSEQ multiplex PCR. The DNA was the basis for D and trimming; V, J and clone size are from that table. The table includes under 550,000 clones, around 96% detected once. V lost 1 base and J 1 base, leaving 10 bases between the germline ends. Germline assignment: CDR1 LNHDA and CDR2 SQIVND (reference sequence). CDR3 length: 15 residues. The sequence was collected from a woman in her twenties or thirties in good health. The specimen sequenced was naive CD4+ T cells sorted from blood. Subset noted: CD45RA+ positively selected. The chain links TRBV19 to TRBJ1-1, with D uncertain. The CDR3 DNA is TGTGCCAGTAGTATAGGTCCGGGTGGGAACACTGAAGCTTTCTTT. It is translated as CASSIGPGGNTEAFF.